This T cell receptor beta chain was recorded in a study of blood T cell repertoires in COVID-19. The CDR3 spans 15 residues. CDR1 is LGHDT and CDR2 is YNNKEL in the germline V gene (reference sequence). V was clipped by 4 bases and J by 6 bases, with 15 bases between them. Assay: immunoSEQ multiplex PCR; the TCRdb copy retains only in-frame clones and omits some. The data show about 300,000 clones, 80% to 90% seen once. The V call is TRBV3-1 (or the pseudogene TRBV3-2), the J call TRBJ2-2; tentatively, D is TRBD1 (5 bases). The sequenced material came from PBMCs or T cells enriched from blood (not recorded which). The TCR originated in a man aged 30-40 years who had recovered from COVID-19. CDR3: CASSPLSGFSGELFF. The CDR3 nucleotides read TGTGCCAGCAGCCCCCTTTCAGGGTTCTCCGGGGAGCTGTTTTTT.